One and the same sample provided the 28 T cell receptor beta chains below, sequenced in a study of human T cells and chemical hapten exposure. MiXCR was run by TCRdb on the RACE reads, yielding one entry per CDR3 protein. The sample includes 65,000 to 80,000 distinct CDR3 sequences, roughly 8.6% of them seen just once. Stated time point: healthy volunteer bleed at 6 weeks. Unfractionated whole blood served as the source for total RNA extraction. Sequencing used whole blood. The receptors here all came from a male donor in good health. Some clones in this sample may be carry-over from other donors' samples.

This clonotype has just a few counts. The chain employs TRBV7-9 and TRBJ2-2; 12 bases are shared with TRBD2. This CDR3 has 16 residues. The junction had 6 bases not matched to a gene; V was cut back by 4 bases and J by 6 bases. Germline V CDR1 and CDR2: SEHNR, FQNEAQ (reference sequence). The CDR3 here is CASSSTSGRSAGELFF. CDR3 in DNA: TGTGCCAGCAGCTCGACTAGCGGGAGATCGGCCGGGGAGCTGTTTTTT.

The chain links TRBV6-5 to TRBJ1-1; D is perhaps TRBD1 (6 bases). The V end lost 6 bases, the J end lost 11 bases, and 16 bases lay between the germline ends. This CDR3 region has 12 residues. The germline V gene has CDR1 MNHEY and CDR2 SVGAGI. The CDR3 sequence is CASRERGRSAFF. CDR3 coding DNA: TGTGCCAGCAGGGAAAGGGGGAGGAGTGCTTTCTTT.

In this sample, this clonotype turned up a few times. Here the CDR3 reads CASSMDRDRGLVDGYTF. CDR3 coding DNA: TGTGCCAGTAGTATGGACCGGGACAGGGGGCTGGTGGATGGCTACACCTTC. This chain connects TRBV19 to TRBJ1-2; 12 bases map to TRBD1. The germline CDR1 and CDR2 sequences are LNHDA and SQIVND (reference sequence). The CDR3 sequence is 17 residues long. The junction had 11 bases not matched to a gene; V was cut back by 3 bases and J by 6 bases. The full variable domain, with the rest looked up from reference TRBV19 and TRBJ1-2, is DGGITQSPKYLFRKEGQNVTLSCEQNLNHDAMYWYRQDPGQGLRLIYYSQIVNDFQKGDIAEGYSVSREKKESFPLTVTSAQKNPTAFYLCASSMDRDRGLVDGYTFGSGTRLTVV.

This clonotype was counted only a few times. This chain connects TRBV20-1 to TRBJ1-2; D might be TRBD1 (5 bases). The CDR3 consists of 12 residues. Trimming shortened V by 3 bases and J by 7 bases, and 12 bases separated the two germline ends. Germline V gene lookup returns CDR1 DFQATT and CDR2 SNEGSKA (reference sequence). Here the CDR3 reads CSASWGEVGYTF. CDR3 nucleotides: TGCAGTGCTAGTTGGGGGGAAGTTGGCTACACCTTC.

This clonotype was seen a few times. The chain recombines TRBV29-1 with TRBJ1-6; a possible D gene is TRBD1 (5 bases). V shed 7 bases and J shed 9 bases, with 13 bases lying between them. The germline V gene encodes CDR1 SQVTM and CDR2 ANQGSEA. The CDR3 covers 12 residues. The CDR3 DNA follows: TGCAGCGCGGGCAGGGAGGGTTCACCCCTCCACTTT. Translating it yields CSAGREGSPLHF.

In this sample, this clonotype turned up many times. The CDR3 DNA reads as TGCAGTGCTAGCGCAGGGCGAGAGTATCAGCCCCAGCATTTT. This translates into CSASAGREYQPQHF. This chain links TRBV20-1 with TRBJ1-5, with D possibly matching TRBD1 (5 bases). From germline, CDR1 is DFQATT and CDR2 SNEGSKA (reference sequence). The V and J ends lost 3 bases and 5 bases respectively, with 14 bases between them. The CDR3 extends over 14 amino acids.

The sample holds a few counts of this clonotype. A read error is likely, as this CDR3 ends without the conserved phenylalanine or tryptophan. It is unclear where the CDR3 begins or ends on the DNA, so no DNA is shown, and the CDR3 is as TCRdb lists it. This rearrangement joins TRBV6-2 or TRBV6-3 to TRBJ2-6; the table's TRBD1 call for D was not verified on the DNA. Germline V gene sequence: CDR1 MNHEY, CDR2 SVGEGT. Inclusive of both ends, the CDR3 amounts to 14 amino acids. The CDR3 protein is CASSSQGARHSYSL.

This clonotype turned up a few times. V and J are TRBV12-3 or TRBV12-4 and TRBJ2-1, with D unresolved. V dropped 3 bases and J dropped 8 bases, with 11 bases sitting between them. The CDR3 covers 13 residues. The CDR3: CASSFRQIDEQFF. As DNA, the CDR3 is TGTGCCAGCAGTTTTCGGCAGATCGATGAGCAGTTCTTC.

The chain couples TRBV4-3 to TRBJ2-7; possibly TRBD1 for D (5 bases). Germline CDR1 is LGHNA and CDR2 is YSLEER. CDR3 length: 15 amino acids. V lost 0 bases, J lost 3 bases, and 12 bases lay in between. DNA of the CDR3: TGCGCCAGCAGCCAAGACAGGGATCCACGCTACGAGCAGTACTTC. It yields the protein CASSQDRDPRYEQYF.

This clonotype was seen repeatedly, ten times or more. The J gene is TRBJ2-3, the V gene TRBV5-1; D is unresolved. Germline V gives CDR1 SGHRS, CDR2 YFSETQ. The CDR3 is 16 residues long. Trimming took off 1 base at V and 2 bases at J, with 14 bases between the two ends. The chain's CDR3 is CASSLRAGGATDTQYF. The CDR3 DNA sequence: TGCGCCAGCAGCTTGAGGGCAGGCGGTGCCACAGATACGCAGTATTTT. Variable domain in full (rest from reference TRBV5-1 and TRBJ2-3): KAGVTQTPRYLIKTRGQQVTLSCSPISGHRSVSWYQQTPGQGLQFLFEYFSETQRNKGNFPGRFSGRQFSNSRSEMNVSTLELGDSALYLCASSLRAGGATDTQYFGPGTRLTVL.

This clonotype was counted many times. The chain employs TRBV6-4 and TRBJ2-6; D gene unclear. From germline, CDR1 is MRHNA and CDR2 SNTAGT. The CDR3 spans 15 residues. Trimming shortened V by 0 bases and J by 0 bases, and 3 bases separated the two germline ends. The CDR3 sequence: CASSDSISGANVLTF. Written as DNA, the CDR3 is TGTGCCAGCAGTGACTCGATCTCTGGGGCCAACGTCCTGACTTTC.

The CDR3 DNA follows: TGTGCCAGCAGCCCCCCAGGGGGGCGCTACGAGCAGTACTTC. Translating it yields CASSPPGGRYEQYF. The chain has TRBV5-5 and TRBJ2-7; D might be TRBD1 (7 bases). Germline V gene sequence: CDR1 SGHKS, CDR2 YYEKEE (reference sequence). Trimming pared 4 bases from V and 3 bases from J, leaving 14 bases between. CDR3 length: 14 residues.

This chain connects TRBV25-1 to TRBJ2-1, with D perhaps matching TRBD2 (5 bases). This CDR3 has 13 residues. Germline-derived CDR1 and CDR2 are MGHDK and SYGVNS. V gave up 3 bases and J gave up 6 bases, with 9 bases separating them. This CDR3 is CASSEFGINEQFF. CDR3 coding DNA: TGTGCCAGCAGTGAGTTCGGGATCAATGAGCAGTTCTTC.

This clonotype was counted a few times. The genes are TRBV7-9 and TRBJ1-1; D is uncertain. Germline lookup yields CDR1 SEHNR and CDR2 FQNEAQ (reference sequence). CDR3 length equals 15 residues. V was clipped by 4 bases and J by 3 bases, with 15 bases between them. The CDR3 protein is CASSSLGPADTEAFF. The CDR3 DNA follows: TGTGCCAGCAGCTCACTTGGCCCCGCGGACACTGAAGCTTTCTTT. Supplemented by reference TRBV7-9 and TRBJ1-1, the full variable domain reads DTGVSQNPRHKITKRGQNVTFRCDPISEHNRLYWYRQTLGQGPEFLTYFQNEAQLEKSRLLSDRFSAERPKGSFSTLEIQRTEQGDSAMYLCASSSLGPADTEAFFGQGTRLTVV.

J is TRBJ2-7 and V is TRBV9; 8 bases line up with TRBD1. CDR1 and CDR2 (germline): SGDLS, YYNGEE. The CDR3 is made up of 14 amino acids. The V and J ends lost 0 bases and 2 bases, in that order; junction bases with no gene match: 1. The CDR3 region is CASSVGTGTYEQYF. For the CDR3, the DNA is TGTGCCAGCAGCGTAGGGACAGGGACCTACGAGCAGTACTTC.

V usage is TRBV6-6 and J usage is TRBJ2-5; no definite D call. This CDR3 comprises 14 residues. Looked up from germline, CDR1 is MNHNY and CDR2 is SVGAGI (reference sequence). V lost 0 bases and J lost 1, with 6 bases in between. CDR3 protein: CASSYSWFQETQYF. The CDR3 DNA follows: TGTGCCAGCAGTTACTCGTGGTTCCAAGAGACCCAGTACTTC.

In this sample, this clonotype turned up many times. The rearrangement uses TRBV5-1 and TRBJ1-2, with TRBD1 matching 10 bases. The CDR3 runs to 16 residues. The V gene's germline CDR1 is SGHRS and CDR2 YFSETQ. The V gene end was trimmed by 2 bases and the J gene end by 7 bases; junction bases not matched to a gene: 11. CDR3 in DNA: TGCGCCAGCAGCTTAAAAACCGGGACAGGGGAAGCTGGCTACACCTTC. This gives the protein CASSLKTGTGEAGYTF.

The J gene is TRBJ1-4, the V gene TRBV18; TRBD1 matches 9 bases. Looked up from germline, CDR1 is KGHSH and CDR2 is LQKENI. V lost 3 bases, J lost 6 bases, and 2 bases stayed unmatched. The CDR3 runs to 14 residues. CDR3 DNA: TGTGCCAGCTCACCTCGGACAGGGGATGAAAAACTGTTTTTT. Translation: CASSPRTGDEKLFF. Looking up the rest from reference TRBV18 and TRBJ1-4 gives the full variable domain: NAGVMQNPRHLVRRRGQEARLRCSPMKGHSHVYWYRQLPEEGLKFMVYLQKENIIDESGMPKERFSAEFPKEGPSILRIQQVVRGDSAAYFCASSPRTGDEKLFFGSGTQLSVL.

This clonotype appeared a few times. The V call is TRBV7-2, the J call TRBJ2-7; 12 nucleotides align to TRBD2. V lost 4 bases, J lost 3 bases, and 4 bases stayed unmatched. The CDR3 extends over 15 amino acids. The germline CDR1 and CDR2 sequences are SGHTA and FQGNSA. This CDR3 is CASSSGLAGLYEQYF. DNA of the CDR3: TGTGCCAGCAGCTCCGGACTAGCGGGACTCTACGAGCAGTACTTC.

This clonotype has ten or more counts. The chain's CDR3 is CASSQDPGGGYGYTF. Written as DNA, the CDR3 is TGTGCCAGCAGCCAAGATCCCGGTGGGGGGTATGGCTACACCTTC. The chain couples TRBV3-1 to TRBJ1-2, with D possibly matching TRBD1 (5 bases). The CDR3 loop spans 15 amino acids. With 0 bases removed from V and 5 bases from J, the gap between germline ends came to 13 bases. Germline V gives CDR1 LGHDT, CDR2 YNNKEL (reference sequence).

The gene calls are TRBV21-1 and TRBJ2-2; the table's D call, TRBD2, was not checked against the DNA. TRBV21-1 is termed a pseudogene. There are 15 residues in the CDR3. CDR3 sequence: CLKGGLLPNTGELFF. The DNA of the CDR3 is TGCCTTAAGGGAGGACTACTCCCGAACACCGGGGAGCTGTTTTTT.

This clonotype occurred a few times. The CDR3 DNA reads TGTGCCAGCAGCTTGGGCAGCACCGGGGAGCTGTTTTTT. Amino acid sequence: CASSLGSTGELFF. This chain uses TRBV11-1 with TRBJ2-2; no definite D call. Germline V lookup: CDR1 SGHAT, CDR2 FQDESV (reference sequence). Trimming left V 3 bases short and J 4 bases short, with 6 bases between. This CDR3 has 13 amino acids.

This clonotype came up a few times. The J gene is TRBJ1-1, the V gene TRBV6-2 or TRBV6-3; D may be TRBD1 (6 bases). Trimming left V 7 bases short and J 2 bases short, with 17 bases between. Germline lookup yields CDR1 MNHEY and CDR2 SVGEGT. The CDR3 covers 15 residues. The CDR3 sequence is CASTPSWGANTEAFF. The CDR3 DNA sequence: TGTGCCAGCACCCCTTCGTGGGGGGCTAACACTGAAGCTTTCTTT.

This chain uses TRBV2 with TRBJ2-3; D not resolved. The CDR3 has 14 residues. Germline CDR1 SNHLY, CDR2 FYNNEI. Trimming left V 3 bases short and J 6 bases short, with 13 bases between. CDR3 region: CASSEITAADTQYF. Written as DNA, the CDR3 is TGTGCCAGCAGTGAGATTACGGCGGCGGATACGCAGTATTTT.

This clonotype was seen a handful of times. The chain couples TRBV7-2 to TRBJ1-2; TRBD1 is a possible D gene (5 bases). The germline CDR1 and CDR2 sequences are SGHTA and FQGNSA. The V gene lost 5 bases and the J gene lost 5 bases, with 21 bases spanning the gap. The CDR3 runs 16 residues. The CDR3 region has the DNA TGTGCCAGCAGCCAAAACTACCGGGACCAACCTTATGGCTACACCTTC. Residues: CASSQNYRDQPYGYTF.

This clonotype has a count of ten or more. This chain connects TRBV10-3 to TRBJ2-3, with 8 bases aligning to TRBD2. V shed 6 bases and J 2 bases; nucleotides not matched to a gene: 4. Germline loops: CDR1 ENHRY, CDR2 SYGVKD. CDR3 length equals 14 residues. The CDR3 loop reads CAIRGLDNTDTQYF. The CDR3 DNA is TGTGCCATCAGGGGACTAGACAACACAGATACGCAGTATTTT.

V and J are TRBV18 and TRBJ2-7; no reliable D call. Trimming shortened V by 1 base and J by 2 bases, and 6 bases separated the two germline ends. The germline CDR1 and CDR2 sequences are KGHSH and LQKENI. The CDR3 totals 13 residues. CDR3: CASSPRETYEQYF. The CDR3 DNA sequence: TGTGCCAGCTCACCACGGGAAACCTACGAGCAGTACTTC.

This clonotype was counted only a few times. The chain employs TRBV7-9 and TRBJ1-1; tentative D call: TRBD1 (6 bases). The germline gives CDR1 SEHNR, CDR2 FQNEAQ (reference sequence). This CDR3 is built from 14 residues. The V end was cut by 4 bases, the J end by 12 bases, with 21 bases between. The CDR3 nucleotides read TGTGCCAGCAGCTCCGAGGGCCCCGGACAGCGACCTTTCTTT. Translation: CASSSEGPGQRPFF. The variable domain in full, completed from reference TRBV7-9 and TRBJ1-1, reads DTGVSQNPRHKITKRGQNVTFRCDPISEHNRLYWYRQTLGQGPEFLTYFQNEAQLEKSRLLSDRFSAERPKGSFSTLEIQRTEQGDSAMYLCASSSEGPGQRPFFGQGTRLTVV.